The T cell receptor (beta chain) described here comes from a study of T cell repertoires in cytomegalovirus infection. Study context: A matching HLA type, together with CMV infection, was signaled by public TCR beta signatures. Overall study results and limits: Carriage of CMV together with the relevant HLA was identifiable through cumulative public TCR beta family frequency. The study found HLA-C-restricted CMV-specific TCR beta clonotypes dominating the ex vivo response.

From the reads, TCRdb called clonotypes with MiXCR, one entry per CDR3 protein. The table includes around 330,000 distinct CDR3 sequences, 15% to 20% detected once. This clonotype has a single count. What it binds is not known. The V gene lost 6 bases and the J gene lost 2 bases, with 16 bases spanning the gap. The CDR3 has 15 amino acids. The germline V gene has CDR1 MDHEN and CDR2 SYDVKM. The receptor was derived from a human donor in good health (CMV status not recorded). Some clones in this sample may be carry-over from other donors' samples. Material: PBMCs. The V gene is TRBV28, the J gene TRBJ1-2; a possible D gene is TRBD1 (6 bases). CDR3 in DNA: TGTGCCAGCAGCCCCCGGGACATCCTAAACTATGGCTACACCTTC. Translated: CASSPRDILNYGYTF.